What follows are 14 T cell receptor beta chains derived from one specimen sequenced in a study of blood T cell repertoires in COVID-19 (dated by TCRdb to about 2020). Library construction relied on the immunoSEQ multiplex PCR assay. TCRdb provides this immuneACCESS table in a form limited to in-frame rearrangements. Some clones are lacking; in checked studies, under half of them reflect an unresolved V gene, and why the rest are absent is not known. Across this sample there are approximately 100,000 clones, with approximately 86% seen only once. The ten top clones hold 2% to 3% of the sample. Material for sequencing was PBMCs or T cells enriched from blood (not recorded which). The receptors stem from a woman between 50 and 59 years old who had recovered from COVID-19.

The chain carries TRBV12-3 or TRBV12-4 and TRBJ1-2; no firm D call. Trimming took 6 bases from V and 5 from J, leaving 13 bases between them. The CDR3 spans 13 residues. CDR3 coding DNA: TGTGCCAGCAGCCCCGCTATCATTTATGGCTACACCTTC. This encodes CASSPAIIYGYTF.

CDR3 amino acids: CASSAGGGRLETQYF. The CDR3 nucleotides read TGTGCCAGCAGTGCCGGGGGGGGGCGTCTAGAGACCCAGTACTTC. The chain couples TRBV2 to TRBJ2-5, with 8 nucleotides matching TRBD2. Germline V gene data show CDR1 as SNHLY and CDR2 as FYNNEI. The CDR3 consists of 15 residues. The trim removed 4 bases at V and 4 bases at J, leaving 8 bases unmatched.

J is TRBJ2-3 and V is TRBV5-1; D might be TRBD1 (5 bases). The length of the CDR3 is 14 residues. V was shortened by 7 bases and J by 6 bases, with 18 bases between the two germline ends. Germline CDR1 SGHRS, CDR2 YFSETQ. CDR3 bases: TGCGCCAGCTCTATCCAGGGCCAGAAGGATACGCAGTATTTT. Its translation: CASSIQGQKDTQYF.

The chain carries TRBV7-2 and TRBJ1-1; TRBD1 aligns across 7 bases. The CDR3 is made up of 14 amino acids. Germline V gene lookup returns CDR1 SGHTA and CDR2 FQGNSA. The ends lost 5 bases at V and 1 base at J; junction bases unmatched: 4. CDR3 DNA sequence: TGTGCCAGCAGCATCAGGGGGGAGAACACTGAAGCTTTCTTT. Protein: CASSIRGENTEAFF.

The chain combines TRBV29-1 with TRBJ2-1; 10 bases match TRBD2. This CDR3 is built from 14 residues. Trimming removed 5 bases from V and 1 base from J; junction bases left unmatched: 2. The V gene's germline CDR1 is SQVTM and CDR2 ANQGSEA. CDR3 residues: CSVQREGSYNEQFF. The CDR3 DNA follows: TGCAGCGTTCAGCGGGAGGGGTCCTACAATGAGCAGTTCTTC.

Within the sample, this clone is medium-sized. The V gene is TRBV6-4, the J gene TRBJ2-1, with 8 bases fitting TRBD2. The CDR3 runs 15 residues. The V gene's germline CDR1 is MRHNA and CDR2 SNTAGT. V was clipped by 3 bases and J by 2 bases; unmatched bases: 3. The CDR3 DNA follows: TGTGCCAGCAGTGAAGGTAGCGGGACCTACAATGAGCAGTTCTTC. It yields the protein CASSEGSGTYNEQFF.

This clone was detected only a few times. The V and J genes are TRBV2 and TRBJ1-2; 8 nucleotides align to TRBD1. There are 15 residues in the CDR3. J gave up 8 bases and V 1 base, and 9 bases lay outside the gene matches. CDR1 is SNHLY and CDR2 is FYNNEI in the germline V gene. The chain's CDR3 is CASSEGNRGKGGYTF. The CDR3 DNA follows: TGTGCCAGCAGTGAAGGGAACAGGGGGAAGGGAGGCTACACCTTC.

The rearrangement joins TRBV27 to TRBJ1-4; TRBD1 agrees at 7 bases. Germline V gene sequence: CDR1 MNHEY, CDR2 SMNVEV (reference sequence). Germline trimming cut 6 bases from V and 3 bases from J; bases unmatched to any gene: 4. This CDR3 spans 14 amino acids. The CDR3 DNA is TGTGCCAGCAGACCTACAGGGGCTAATGAAAAACTGTTTTTT. This codes for CASRPTGANEKLFF.

This clone was seen a handful of times. This specimen includes other DNA sequences encoding the same CDR3. The chain carries TRBV9 and TRBJ2-1; 7 bases agree with TRBD1. This CDR3 region has 15 residues. The V gene's germline CDR1 is SGDLS and CDR2 YYNGEE. V lost 3 bases and J lost 2; bases outside the gene matches: 5. DNA for the CDR3: TGTGCCAGCAGCGCGAGGGACAGACCCTACAATGAGCAGTTCTTC. It specifies CASSARDRPYNEQFF. Full variable domain (rest looked up from reference TRBV9 and TRBJ2-1): DSGVTQTPKHLITATGQRVTLRCSPRSGDLSVYWYQQSLDQGLQFLIQYYNGEERAKGNILERFSAQQFPDLHSELNLSSLELGDSALYFCASSARDRPYNEQFFGPGTRLTVL.

The chain employs TRBV2 and TRBJ1-5; TRBD1 agrees at 7 bases. Germline V gives CDR1 SNHLY, CDR2 FYNNEI. The length of the CDR3 is 15 residues. J gave up 4 bases and V 5 bases, and 8 bases lay outside the gene matches. CDR3 in DNA: TGTGCCAGCAGTCGACAGGGTGGGACAAATCAGCCCCAGCATTTT. This translates into CASSRQGGTNQPQHF.

V and J are TRBV27 and TRBJ2-7; D perhaps matches TRBD1 (5 bases). Germline V gene lookup returns CDR1 MNHEY and CDR2 SMNVEV (reference sequence). The CDR3 has 14 amino acids. V was trimmed by 6 bases and J by 0 bases, leaving 12 bases between them. The chain's CDR3 is CASSTIQDSYEQYF. CDR3 coding DNA: TGTGCCAGCAGCACCATACAGGACTCCTACGAGCAGTACTTC.

The rearrangement links TRBV28 to TRBJ1-6; 8 bases align to TRBD1. The germline CDR1 and CDR2 sequences are MDHEN and SYDVKM. CDR3 length equals 15 residues. V lost 6 bases and J lost 2; bases outside the gene matches: 3. The CDR3 region is CASSLTGAYNSPLHF. DNA for the CDR3: TGTGCCAGCAGCCTGACAGGGGCCTATAATTCACCCCTCCACTTT.

The CDR3: CASSLTGRGTGGSYEQYF. The CDR3 DNA reads TGTGCCAGCAGCTTAACGGGCCGAGGGACAGGGGGCAGCTACGAGCAGTACTTC. The chain carries TRBV7-6 and TRBJ2-7; 12 bases fit TRBD1. V was pared by 2 bases and J by 3 bases, with 11 bases of the junction left unmatched. CDR1 is SGHVS, CDR2 FNYEAQ, per germline. There are 18 residues in the CDR3. The entire variable domain, with the rest obtained from reference TRBV7-6 and TRBJ2-7, is as follows: GAGVSQSPRYKVTKRGQDVALRCDPISGHVSLYWYRQALGQGPEFLTYFNYEAQQDKSGLPNDRFSAERPEGSISTLTIQRTEQRDSAMYRCASSLTGRGTGGSYEQYFGPGTRLTVT.

The rearrangement joins TRBV7-9 to TRBJ1-2, with a possible D match to TRBD1 (5 bases). CDR3 length: 14 residues. V was pared by 5 bases and J by 8 bases, with 18 bases between. Germline CDR1 is SEHNR and CDR2 is FQNEAQ (reference sequence). The CDR3 region is CASSIGHGERGYTF. The CDR3, as DNA: TGTGCCAGCAGCATCGGACATGGTGAGAGGGGCTACACCTTC.